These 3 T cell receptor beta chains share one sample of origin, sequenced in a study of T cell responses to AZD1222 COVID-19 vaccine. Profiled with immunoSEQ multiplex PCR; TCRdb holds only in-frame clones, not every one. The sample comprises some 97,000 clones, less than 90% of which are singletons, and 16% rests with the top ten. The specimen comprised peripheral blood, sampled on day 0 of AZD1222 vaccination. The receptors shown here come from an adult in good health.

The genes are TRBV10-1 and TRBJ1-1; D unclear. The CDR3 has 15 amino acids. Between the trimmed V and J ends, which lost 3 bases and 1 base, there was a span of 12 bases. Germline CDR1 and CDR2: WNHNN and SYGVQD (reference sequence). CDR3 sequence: CASSDEGSPNTEAFF. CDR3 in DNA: TGCGCCAGCAGTGATGAAGGGAGCCCGAACACTGAAGCTTTCTTT.

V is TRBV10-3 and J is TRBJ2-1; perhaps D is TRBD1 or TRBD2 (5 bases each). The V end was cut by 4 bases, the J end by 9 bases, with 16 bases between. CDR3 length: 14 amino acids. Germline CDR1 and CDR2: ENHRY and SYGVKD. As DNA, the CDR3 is TGTGCCATCAGTGGTGGGACCAAAACGGGTGAGCAGTTCTTC. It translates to CAISGGTKTGEQFF.

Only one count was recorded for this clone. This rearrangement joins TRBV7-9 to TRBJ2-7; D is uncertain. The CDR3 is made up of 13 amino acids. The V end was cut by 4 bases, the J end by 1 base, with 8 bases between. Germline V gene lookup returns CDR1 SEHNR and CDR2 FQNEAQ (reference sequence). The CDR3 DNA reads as TGTGCCAGCAGCTCTGAAAGGTCCTACGAGCAGTACTTC. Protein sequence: CASSSERSYEQYF.